This T cell receptor beta chain was identified during a study of T-cell reconstitution after alpha-beta-depleted transplantation in children. V shed 11 bases and J 15 bases; nucleotides not matched to a gene: 16. This CDR3 has 12 residues. Findings and caveats of the study: Where alpha-beta T cells came from about two months after transplant was reportedly several hundred expanded graft clones. In some patients, recipient T cells and intrathymic progenitors surviving conditioning explained high day-60 diversity. Fresh T-cell production supplied most of the T-cell counts and diversity seen one year after transplant.

Unique molecular identifiers were built into the TCRbeta library. TCRdb re-called the PCR reads with MiXCR, one entry per CDR3 protein. This table has some 110,000 distinct CDR3 sequences, about 9.3% appearing once. Note on this clonotype: Its specificity is not known.

This specimen consisted of PBMCs, obtained before TCRalphabeta/CD19-depleted stem cell transplant. This TCR was recovered from a boy aged 2 to 9 with acute lymphoblastic leukemia, due to receive a stem cell transplant. The gene calls are TRBV12-3 or TRBV12-4 and TRBJ2-1; 7 bases fit TRBD2. Written as DNA, the CDR3 is TGTGCCTTCAGACCTACTGGACTAGATCTGTTCTTC. As protein: CAFRPTGLDLFF.